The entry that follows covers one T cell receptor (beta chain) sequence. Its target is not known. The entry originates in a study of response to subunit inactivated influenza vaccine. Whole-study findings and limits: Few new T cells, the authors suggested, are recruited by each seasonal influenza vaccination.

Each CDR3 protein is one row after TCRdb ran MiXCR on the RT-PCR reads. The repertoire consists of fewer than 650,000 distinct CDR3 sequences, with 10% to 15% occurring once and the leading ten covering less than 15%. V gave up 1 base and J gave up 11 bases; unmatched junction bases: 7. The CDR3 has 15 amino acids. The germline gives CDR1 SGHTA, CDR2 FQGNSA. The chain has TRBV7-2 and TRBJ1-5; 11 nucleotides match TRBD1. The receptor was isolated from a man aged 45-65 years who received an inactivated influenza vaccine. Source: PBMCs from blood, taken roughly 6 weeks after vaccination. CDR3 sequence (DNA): TGTGCCAGCAGCTTAGTGGGGACAGGGGGAATGTCCCAGCATTTT. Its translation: CASSLVGTGGMSQHF.